The present entry profiles one T cell receptor beta chain with its context. This sample stems from a study of blood T cell repertoires in COVID-19. Overall study context: Sample material is recorded as cDNA or gDNA derived from T cells, B-cell-depleted T cells, or PBMCs.

Original processing notes: Quantification of nucleated cells was approximated via reference gene primer amplification. The table came from immunoSEQ multiplex PCR; TCRdb's copy has only in-frame clones and leaves some out. V, J and clone size derive from that table, while D and trimming were established from the DNA sequence. The data hold 150,000 to 200,000 clones, with approximately 80% observed a single time. Participant reports of clinical history set cohort assignment. Before being deemed recovered, Cohort 3 donors had two negative PCRs, clearance, or symptom resolution. The sequencing sample was made of PBMCs or T cells enriched from blood (not recorded which). This receptor was taken from a middle-aged man who had recovered from COVID-19.

CDR3 in amino acids: CASSPPTVSSYEQYF. DNA of the CDR3: TGTGCCAGCTCACCACCGACTGTATCGTCCTACGAGCAGTACTTC. The chain joins TRBV18 to TRBJ2-7, with D hard to call. The CDR3 consists of 15 residues. V was trimmed by 0 bases and J by 1 base, leaving 10 bases between them. Germline V gene lookup returns CDR1 KGHSH and CDR2 LQKENI.